This T cell receptor (beta chain) was documented in a study of blood T cells in healthy people across ages. The second PCR ran about 6 to 11 cycles with a sample-barcoded 5' primer and J-beta primers. Each CDR3 protein is one row after TCRdb ran MiXCR on the 5' RACE reads. The sample lists 780,000 or so distinct CDR3 sequences, about 61% occurring once. J was trimmed by 1 base and V by 3 bases; bases with no gene match: 8. The CDR3 consists of 16 residues. CDR1 and CDR2 (germline): DFQATT, SNEGSKA (reference sequence). This sequence was found in a man aged 35 to 55 in good health. The sample taken for sequencing was blood. The chain links TRBV20-1 to TRBJ2-5; 10 nucleotides match TRBD1. CDR3 protein: CSARPRDRGPQETQYF. The DNA for the CDR3 is TGCAGTGCTAGGCCCCGGGACAGGGGTCCCCAAGAGACCCAGTACTTC.